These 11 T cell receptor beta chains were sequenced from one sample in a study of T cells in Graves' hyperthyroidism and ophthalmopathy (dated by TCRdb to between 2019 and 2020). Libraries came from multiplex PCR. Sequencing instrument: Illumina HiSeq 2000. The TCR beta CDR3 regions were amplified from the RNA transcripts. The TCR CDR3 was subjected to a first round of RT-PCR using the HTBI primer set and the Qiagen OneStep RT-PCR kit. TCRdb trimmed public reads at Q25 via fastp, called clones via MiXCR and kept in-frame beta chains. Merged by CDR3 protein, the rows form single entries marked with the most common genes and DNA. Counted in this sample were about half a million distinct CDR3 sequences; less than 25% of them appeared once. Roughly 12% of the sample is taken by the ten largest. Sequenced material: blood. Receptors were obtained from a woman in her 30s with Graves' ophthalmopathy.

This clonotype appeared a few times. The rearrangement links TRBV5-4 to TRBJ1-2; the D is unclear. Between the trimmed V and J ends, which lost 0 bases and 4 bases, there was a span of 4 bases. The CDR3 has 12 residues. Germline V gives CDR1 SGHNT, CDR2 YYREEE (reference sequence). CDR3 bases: TGTGCCAGCAGCTTGGCGCTCTATGGCTACACCTTC. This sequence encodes CASSLALYGYTF.

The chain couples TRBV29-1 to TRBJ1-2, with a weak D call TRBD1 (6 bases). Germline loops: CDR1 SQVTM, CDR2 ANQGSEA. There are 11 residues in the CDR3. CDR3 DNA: TGCAGAAACAGGGAGAACTATGGCTACACCTTC. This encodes CRNRENYGYTF.

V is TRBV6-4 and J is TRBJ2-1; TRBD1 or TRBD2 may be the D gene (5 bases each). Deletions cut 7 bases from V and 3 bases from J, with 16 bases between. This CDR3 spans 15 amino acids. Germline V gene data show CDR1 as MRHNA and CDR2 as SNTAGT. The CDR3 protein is CASKELEGFYNEQFF. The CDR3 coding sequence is TGTGCCAGCAAGGAACTCGAGGGGTTCTACAATGAGCAGTTCTTC.

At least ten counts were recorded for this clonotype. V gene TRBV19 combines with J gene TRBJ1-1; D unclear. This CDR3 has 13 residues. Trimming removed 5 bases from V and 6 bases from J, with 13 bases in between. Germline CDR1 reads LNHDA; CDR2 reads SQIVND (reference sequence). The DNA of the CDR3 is TGTGCCAGTAGTCACGGGATAATCGCTGAAGCTTTCTTT. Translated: CASSHGIIAEAFF.

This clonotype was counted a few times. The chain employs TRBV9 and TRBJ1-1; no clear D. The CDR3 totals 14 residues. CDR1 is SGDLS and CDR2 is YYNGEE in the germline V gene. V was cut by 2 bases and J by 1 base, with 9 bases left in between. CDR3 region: CASSVNTENTEAFF. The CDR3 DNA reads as TGTGCCAGCAGCGTCAATACAGAGAACACTGAAGCTTTCTTT.

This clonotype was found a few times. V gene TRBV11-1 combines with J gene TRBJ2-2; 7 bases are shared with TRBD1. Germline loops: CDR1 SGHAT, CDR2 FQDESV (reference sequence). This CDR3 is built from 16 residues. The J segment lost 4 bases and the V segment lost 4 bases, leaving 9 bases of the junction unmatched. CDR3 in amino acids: CASSSTLGQTTGELFF. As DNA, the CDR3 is TGTGCCAGCAGCTCAACCTTGGGACAGACCACCGGGGAGCTGTTTTTT.

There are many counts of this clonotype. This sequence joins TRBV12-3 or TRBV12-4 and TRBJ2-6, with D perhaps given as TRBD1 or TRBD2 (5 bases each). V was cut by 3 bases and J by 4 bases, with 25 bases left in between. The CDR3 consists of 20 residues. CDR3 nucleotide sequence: TGTGCCAGCAGTTTGGGGGTCTTGGGGCACCCCAGAGCAGGGGCCAACGTCCTGACTTTC. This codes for CASSLGVLGHPRAGANVLTF.

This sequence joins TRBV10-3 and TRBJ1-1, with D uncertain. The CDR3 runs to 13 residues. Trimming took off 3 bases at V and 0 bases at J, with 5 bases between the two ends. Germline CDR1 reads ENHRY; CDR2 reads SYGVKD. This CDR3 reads CAISDSLNTEAFF. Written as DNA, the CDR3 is TGTGCCATCAGTGACAGCCTGAACACTGAAGCTTTCTTT.

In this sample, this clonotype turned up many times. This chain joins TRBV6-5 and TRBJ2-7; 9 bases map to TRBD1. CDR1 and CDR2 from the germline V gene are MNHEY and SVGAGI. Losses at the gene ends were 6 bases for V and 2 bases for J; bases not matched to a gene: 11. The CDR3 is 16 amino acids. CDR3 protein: CASSLDRDRVTYEQYF. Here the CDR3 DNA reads TGTGCCAGCAGCCTCGACCGGGACAGGGTGACCTACGAGCAGTACTTC.

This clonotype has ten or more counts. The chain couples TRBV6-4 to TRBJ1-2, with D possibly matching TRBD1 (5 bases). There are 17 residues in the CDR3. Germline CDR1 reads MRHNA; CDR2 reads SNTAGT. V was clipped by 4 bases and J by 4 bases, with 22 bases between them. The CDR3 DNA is TGTGCCAGCAGTGCCTGGGCCGGGACCGCACTCTCCTATGGCTACACCTTC. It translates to CASSAWAGTALSYGYTF.

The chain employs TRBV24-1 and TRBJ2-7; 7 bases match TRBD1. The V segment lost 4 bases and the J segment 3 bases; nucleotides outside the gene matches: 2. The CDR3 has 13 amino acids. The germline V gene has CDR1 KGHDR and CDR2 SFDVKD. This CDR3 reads CATSEAGGYEQYF. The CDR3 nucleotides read TGTGCCACCAGTGAGGCAGGGGGCTACGAGCAGTACTTC.